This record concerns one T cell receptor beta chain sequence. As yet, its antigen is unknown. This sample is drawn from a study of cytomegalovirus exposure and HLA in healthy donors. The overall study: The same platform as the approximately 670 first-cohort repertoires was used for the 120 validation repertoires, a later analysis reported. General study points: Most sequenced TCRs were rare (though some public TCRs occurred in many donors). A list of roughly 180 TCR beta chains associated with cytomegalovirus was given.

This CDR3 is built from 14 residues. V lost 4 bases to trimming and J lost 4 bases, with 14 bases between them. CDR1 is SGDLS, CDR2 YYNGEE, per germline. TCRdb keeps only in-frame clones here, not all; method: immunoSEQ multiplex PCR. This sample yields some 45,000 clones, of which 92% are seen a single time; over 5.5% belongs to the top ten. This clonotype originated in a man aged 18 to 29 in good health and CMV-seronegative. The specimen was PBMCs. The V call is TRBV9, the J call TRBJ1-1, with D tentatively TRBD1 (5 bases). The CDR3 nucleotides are TGTGCCAGCAGCTTAATATCAGGGTTCACTGAAGCTTTCTTT. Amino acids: CASSLISGFTEAFF.